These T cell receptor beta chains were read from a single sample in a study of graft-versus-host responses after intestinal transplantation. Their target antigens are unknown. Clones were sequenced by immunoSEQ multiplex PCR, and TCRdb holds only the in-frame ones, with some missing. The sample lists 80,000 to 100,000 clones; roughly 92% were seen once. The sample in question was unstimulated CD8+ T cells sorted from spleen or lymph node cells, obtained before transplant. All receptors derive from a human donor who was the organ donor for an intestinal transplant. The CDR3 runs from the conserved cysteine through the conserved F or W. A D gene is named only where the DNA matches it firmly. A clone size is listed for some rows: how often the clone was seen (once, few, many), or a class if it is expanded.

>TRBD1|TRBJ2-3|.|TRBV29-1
CSVEDARDRVDTDTQYF
TGCAGCGTTGAAGATGCCCGGGACAGGGTCGACACAGATACGCAGTATTTT
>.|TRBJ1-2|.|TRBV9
CASSVVDSPPYGYTF
TGTGCCAGCAGCGTAGTTGACAGCCCTCCATATGGCTACACCTTC
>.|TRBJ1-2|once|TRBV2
CASSVRGGQSYGYTF
TGTGCCAGCAGCGTCAGAGGTGGACAGTCCTATGGCTACACCTTC
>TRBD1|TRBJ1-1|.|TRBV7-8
CASSLRTGEVNTEAFF
TGTGCCAGCAGCTTACGGACAGGGGAGGTGAACACTGAAGCTTTCTTT
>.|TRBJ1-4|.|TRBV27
CASSASGNEKLFF
TGTGCCAGCAGCGCCTCAGGGAATGAAAAACTGTTTTTT
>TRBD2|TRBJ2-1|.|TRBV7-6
CASSPIWGGSSYNEQFF
TGTGCCAGCAGCCCAATATGGGGAGGGAGCTCCTACAATGAGCAGTTCTTC
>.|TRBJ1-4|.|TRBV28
CASTSPGYNEKLFF
TGTGCCAGCACCTCCCCGGGATATAATGAAAAACTGTTTTTT
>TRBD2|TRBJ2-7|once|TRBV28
CASSLYPPRTSGRTSYEQYF
TGTGCCAGCAGTTTATACCCCCCTCGGACTAGCGGGAGGACCTCCTACGAGCAGTACTTC
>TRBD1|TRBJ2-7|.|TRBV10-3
CAISEGGNEQYF
TGTGCCATCAGTGAAGGGGGCAACGAGCAGTACTTC
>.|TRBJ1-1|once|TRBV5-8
CASSLEFRGMNTEAFF
TGTGCCAGCAGCTTGGAGTTCAGGGGAATGAACACTGAAGCTTTCTTT
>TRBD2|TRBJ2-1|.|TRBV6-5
CASSFSGRADNEQFF
TGTGCCAGCAGTTTTAGCGGGAGGGCGGACAATGAGCAGTTCTTC
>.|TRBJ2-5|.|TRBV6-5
CASTFLAGETQYF
TGTGCCAGCACCTTTTTGGCAGGCGAGACCCAGTACTTC
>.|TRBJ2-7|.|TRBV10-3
CAIRSQGTYYEQYF
TGTGCCATCAGATCGCAGGGGACATACTACGAGCAGTACTTC
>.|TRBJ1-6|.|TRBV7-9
CASSFIQGNSPLHF
TGTGCCAGCAGCTTTATCCAGGGGAATTCACCCCTCCACTTT
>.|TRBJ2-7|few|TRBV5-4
CASSLGTTSHEQYF
TGTGCCAGCAGCTTGGGGACAACATCCCACGAGCAGTACTTC
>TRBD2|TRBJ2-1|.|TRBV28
CASRGAGGLNEQFF
TGTGCCAGCAGAGGAGCGGGAGGGCTAAATGAGCAGTTCTTC
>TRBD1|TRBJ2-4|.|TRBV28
CASSFAPTTGTGSMAKNIQYF
TGTGCCAGCAGTTTTGCGCCCACAACCGGGACAGGGTCTATGGCCAAAAACATTCAGTACTTC
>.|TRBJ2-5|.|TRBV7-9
CASSLVGAKQETQYF
TGTGCCAGCAGCCTCGTAGGGGCCAAGCAAGAGACCCAGTACTTC
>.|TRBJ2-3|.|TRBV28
CASSLIGGSTDTQYF
TGTGCCAGCAGTTTAATCGGGGGAAGCACAGATACGCAGTATTTT
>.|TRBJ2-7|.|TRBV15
CATSRAPAGPSSYEQYF
TGTGCCACCAGCAGAGCCCCGGCAGGGCCAAGCTCCTACGAGCAGTACTTC
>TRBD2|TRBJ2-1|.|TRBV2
CASSEWGLALNEQFF
TGTGCCAGCAGTGAGTGGGGACTAGCCCTCAATGAGCAGTTCTTC
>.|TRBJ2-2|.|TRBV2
CASSATMNTGELFF
TGTGCCAGCAGTGCTACTATGAACACCGGGGAGCTGTTTTTT
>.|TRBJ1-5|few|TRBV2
CASRDTLRHQPQHF
TGTGCCAGCAGGGACACGTTAAGGCATCAGCCCCAGCATTTT
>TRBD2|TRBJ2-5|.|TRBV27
CASSRKIRLADYQETQYF
TGTGCCAGCAGTCGGAAGATTCGACTAGCGGACTACCAAGAGACCCAGTACTTC
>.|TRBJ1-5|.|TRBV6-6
CASSHYPHYHQPQHF
TGTGCCAGCAGTCATTACCCACACTACCATCAGCCCCAGCATTTT
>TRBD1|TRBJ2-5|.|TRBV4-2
CASSPDITGESQETQYF
TGTGCCAGCAGCCCAGACATCACAGGGGAGTCCCAAGAGACCCAGTACTTC
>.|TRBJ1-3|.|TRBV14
CASSQDGAGNTIYF
TGTGCCAGCAGCCAAGACGGGGCTGGAAACACCATATATTTT
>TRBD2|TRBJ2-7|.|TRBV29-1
CSAKAGGPVEQYF
TGCAGCGCCAAAGCGGGGGGGCCGGTAGAGCAGTACTTC
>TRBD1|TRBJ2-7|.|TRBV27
CASSGTETGGALYEQYF
TGTGCCAGCAGTGGAACCGAAACAGGGGGCGCGCTCTACGAGCAGTACTTC
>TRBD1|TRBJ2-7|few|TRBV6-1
CASNVPDRGPYEQYF
TGTGCCAGCAACGTACCGGACAGGGGACCCTACGAGCAGTACTTC
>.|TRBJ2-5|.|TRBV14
CASSQGFPTREERETQYF
TGTGCCAGCAGCCAGGGCTTTCCGACCAGGGAGGAGAGAGAGACCCAGTACTTC
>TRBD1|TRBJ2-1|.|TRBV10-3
CAITARQGVYNEQFF
TGTGCCATCACGGCCCGACAGGGGGTCTACAATGAGCAGTTCTTC
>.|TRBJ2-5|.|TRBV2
CASSEVGGETQYF
TGTGCCAGCAGTGAAGTAGGGGGAGAGACCCAGTACTTC
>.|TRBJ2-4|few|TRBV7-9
CASSLMDFDGNIQYF
TGTGCCAGCAGTCTAATGGACTTTGATGGAAACATTCAGTACTTC
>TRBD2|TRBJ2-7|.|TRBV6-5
CASSVGLAYEQYF
TGTGCCAGCAGTGTGGGACTAGCCTACGAGCAGTACTTC
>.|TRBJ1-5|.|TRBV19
CASSMFSQPQHF
TGTGCCAGTAGTATGTTTAGTCAGCCCCAGCATTTT
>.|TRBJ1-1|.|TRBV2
CASHPDRGMNTEAFF
TGTGCCAGCCACCCTGATCGGGGTATGAACACTGAAGCTTTCTTT